The 3 T cell receptor beta chains in this list originate from one sample, sequenced in a study of cytomegalovirus exposure and HLA in healthy donors. Researchers ran the PCR with 60 Vbeta and 13 Jbeta primers. Sequencing used immunoSEQ multiplex PCR; TCRdb keeps in-frame clones, though not all of them. The sample has 100,000 to 150,000 clones, approximately 80% seen once. The sequencing input was PBMCs. The receptors derive from a woman in her forties in good health and CMV-seropositive.

The CDR3 is CASSDSGTPIYNEQFF. CDR3 DNA sequence: TGTGCCAGCAGTGACTCCGGGACTCCTATCTACAATGAGCAGTTCTTC. The gene calls are TRBV2 and TRBJ2-1, with a weak D call TRBD2 (6 bases). CDR3 size: 16 residues. Germline V gene data show CDR1 as SNHLY and CDR2 as FYNNEI. V shed 3 bases and J shed 3 bases, with 15 bases lying between them. The full variable domain, in which reference TRBV2 and TRBJ2-1 provide the parts outside the CDR3, is EPEVTQTPSHQVTQMGQEVILRCVPISNHLYFYWYRQILGQKVEFLVSFYNNEISEKSEIFDDQFSVERPDGSNFTLKIRSTKLEDSAMYFCASSDSGTPIYNEQFFGPGTRLTVL.

The gene calls are TRBV4-1 and TRBJ1-6; D possibly corresponds to TRBD1 (6 bases). The CDR3 sequence is 18 residues long. CDR1 MGHRA and CDR2 YSYEKL come from the germline V gene. V lost 0 bases and J 0 bases, leaving 12 bases between the germline ends. The CDR3 nucleotides read TGCGCCAGCAGCCAAGAAACAGGGCCATTCTCCTATAATTCACCCCTCCACTTT. Protein: CASSQETGPFSYNSPLHF.

J is TRBJ2-3 and V is TRBV5-8; weak D call: TRBD2 (6 bases). Germline V lookup: CDR1 SGHTS, CDR2 YDEGEE. V lost 0 bases and J lost 0, with 14 bases in between. This CDR3 is built from 17 residues. The CDR3 reads CASSLALGGTSTDTQYF. In nucleotides, the CDR3 is TGTGCCAGCAGCTTGGCCCTGGGGGGTACTAGCACAGATACGCAGTATTTT.